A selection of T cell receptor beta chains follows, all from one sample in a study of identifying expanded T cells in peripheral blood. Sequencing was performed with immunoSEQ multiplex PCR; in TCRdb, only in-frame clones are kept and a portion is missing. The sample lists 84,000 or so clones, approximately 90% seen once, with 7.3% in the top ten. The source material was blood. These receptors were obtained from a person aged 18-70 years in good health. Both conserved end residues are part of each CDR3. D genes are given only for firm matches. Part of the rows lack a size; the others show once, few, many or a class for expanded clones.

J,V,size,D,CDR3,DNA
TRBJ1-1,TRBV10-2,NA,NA,CASSETEAFF,TGCGCCAGCAGTGAAACCGAAGCTTTCTTT
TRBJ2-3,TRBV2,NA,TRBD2,CASIFVSGGGTDTQYF,TGTGCCAGCATATTTGTCAGCGGGGGGGGCACAGATACGCAGTATTTT
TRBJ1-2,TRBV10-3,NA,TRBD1,CAISEVKDRGLILGGYTF,TGTGCCATCAGTGAGGTTAAGGACAGGGGATTAATCTTAGGTGGCTACACCTTC
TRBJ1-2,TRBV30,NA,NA,CAWSPTVNGYTF,TGTGCCTGGAGTCCGACGGTAAATGGCTACACCTTC
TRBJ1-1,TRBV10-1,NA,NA,CASSDLRNTEAFF,TGCGCCAGCAGTGACCTGCGGAACACTGAAGCTTTCTTT
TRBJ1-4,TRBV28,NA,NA,CASSSNEKLFF,TGTGCCAGCAGTTCAAATGAAAAACTGTTTTTT
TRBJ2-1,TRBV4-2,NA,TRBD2,CASSQDRLAGEVGEQFF,TGTGCCAGCAGCCAAGATCGGCTAGCGGGAGAAGTGGGTGAGCAGTTCTTC
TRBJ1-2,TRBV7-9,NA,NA,CASSFVRVGDYGYTF,TGTGCCAGCAGCTTTGTCAGGGTGGGTGACTATGGCTACACCTTC
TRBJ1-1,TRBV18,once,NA,CASSPDGSSEAFF,TGTGCCAGCTCACCGGATGGGTCTTCTGAAGCTTTCTTT
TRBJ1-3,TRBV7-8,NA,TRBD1,CASTRGQGRENTIYF,TGTGCCAGCACGCGGGGACAGGGCAGAGAAAACACCATATATTTT
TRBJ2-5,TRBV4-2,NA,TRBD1,CASSQDGQGAGKTQYF,TGTGCCAGCAGCCAGGACGGACAGGGGGCTGGAAAGACCCAGTACTTC
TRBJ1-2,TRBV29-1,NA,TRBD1,CSVWGTGTGSEDGYTF,TGCAGCGTTTGGGGTACCGGGACAGGGAGCGAGGATGGCTACACCTTC
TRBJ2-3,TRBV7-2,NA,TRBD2,CASSFRGRDTDTQYF,TGTGCCAGCAGCTTTAGAGGGAGGGACACAGATACGCAGTATTTT
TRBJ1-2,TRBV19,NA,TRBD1,CASSVRQGANGYTF,TGTGCCAGTAGTGTTCGACAGGGGGCTAATGGCTACACCTTC
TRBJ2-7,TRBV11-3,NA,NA,CASSLGSADAHEQYF,TGTGCCAGCAGCTTAGGCTCAGCTGATGCACACGAGCAGTACTTC
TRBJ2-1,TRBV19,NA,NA,CASLDRRYNEQFF,TGTGCCAGTTTAGATCGGAGATACAATGAGCAGTTCTTC
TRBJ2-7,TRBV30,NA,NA,CAWSVRQALSYEQYF,TGTGCCTGGAGTGTAAGACAGGCGCTCTCCTACGAGCAGTACTTC
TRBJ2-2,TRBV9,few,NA,CASSENPNTGELFF,TGTGCCAGCAGCGAGAATCCGAACACCGGGGAGCTGTTTTTT
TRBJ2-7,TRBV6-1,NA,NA,CASSEGDTYEQYF,TGTGCCAGCAGTGAAGGGGACACCTACGAGCAGTACTTC
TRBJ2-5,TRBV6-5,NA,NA,CASTKGGETQYF,TGTGCCAGCACCAAGGGGGGGGAGACCCAGTACTTC
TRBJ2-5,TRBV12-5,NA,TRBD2,CASGLVPTSEKETQYF,TGTGCTAGTGGTTTGGTACCGACTAGCGAAAAAGAGACCCAGTACTTC
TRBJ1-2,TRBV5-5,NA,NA,CASSLAQVANYGYTF,TGTGCCAGCAGCTTGGCGCAGGTAGCTAACTATGGCTACACCTTC
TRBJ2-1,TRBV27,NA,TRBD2,CASSFPGRADNEQFF,TGTGCCAGCAGTTTCCCCGGGAGGGCAGACAATGAGCAGTTCTTC
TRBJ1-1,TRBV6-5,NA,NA,CASSSIEGNPEAFF,TGTGCCAGCAGTTCCATCGAGGGGAACCCTGAAGCTTTCTTT
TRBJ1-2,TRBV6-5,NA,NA,CASSYGVVGSGYTF,TGTGCCAGCAGTTACGGAGTAGTGGGTTCTGGCTACACCTTC
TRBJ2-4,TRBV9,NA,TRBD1,CASSVEGQGIIQYF,TGTGCCAGCAGCGTAGAAGGACAGGGGATCATTCAGTACTTC
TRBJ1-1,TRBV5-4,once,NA,CASREGGSRNTEAFF,TGTGCCAGCAGGGAAGGTGGTTCGAGGAACACTGAAGCTTTCTTT
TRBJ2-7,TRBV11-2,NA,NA,CASSPRTPAYEQYF,TGTGCCAGCAGCCCCCGGACGCCGGCCTACGAGCAGTACTTC
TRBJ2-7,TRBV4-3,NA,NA,CASSQGLGTYEQYF,TGCGCCAGCAGCCAAGGTCTGGGGACCTACGAGCAGTACTTC
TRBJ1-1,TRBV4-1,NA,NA,CASSQDPHERAEAFF,TGCGCCAGCAGCCAAGACCCGCATGAGAGGGCTGAAGCTTTCTTT
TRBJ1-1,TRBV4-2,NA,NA,CASSQEALTRDTEAFF,TGTGCCAGCAGCCAAGAGGCCTTAACAAGAGACACTGAAGCTTTCTTT
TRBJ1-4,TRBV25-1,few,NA,CASRRNEKLFF,TGTGCCAGCAGGAGGAATGAAAAACTGTTTTTT
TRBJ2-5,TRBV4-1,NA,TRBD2,CASSLGLAVQETQYF,TGCGCCAGCAGCCTCGGACTAGCGGTTCAAGAGACCCAGTACTTC
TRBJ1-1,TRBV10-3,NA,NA,CAISTIPGTPTEAFF,TGTGCCATCAGCACCATACCCGGGACTCCCACTGAAGCTTTCTTT